This TCR beta chain was found in a study of untreated major depressive disorder. Study conclusions and caveats: Depressed patients' CD4+ T cells carried increased TRBV05-01 (Vbeta 5.1) usage versus control CD4+ T cells.

On this clone itself: Its cognate antigen is unknown.

Germline V lookup: CDR1 LGHNA, CDR2 YSLEER. This CDR3 has 14 amino acids. The ends were cut back, 0 bases at V and 4 bases at J, with 9 bases in the middle. Using immunoSEQ multiplex PCR, the repertoire was profiled, and TCRdb retains in-frame clones only, with some absent. The sample has about 19,000 clones, 92% seen once. Patients had DSM-IV major depressive disorder with a Hamilton Depression score of at least 18. Depression in patients ranged from moderate to severe. The material sequenced was CD4+ T cells from PBMCs. The chain joins TRBV4-3 to TRBJ1-2; the D is unclear. The sequence came from a woman in her thirties or forties with major depressive disorder. The CDR3 sequence is CASSQETAAYGYTF. The CDR3 DNA is TGCGCCAGCAGCCAAGAAACGGCAGCCTATGGCTACACCTTC.